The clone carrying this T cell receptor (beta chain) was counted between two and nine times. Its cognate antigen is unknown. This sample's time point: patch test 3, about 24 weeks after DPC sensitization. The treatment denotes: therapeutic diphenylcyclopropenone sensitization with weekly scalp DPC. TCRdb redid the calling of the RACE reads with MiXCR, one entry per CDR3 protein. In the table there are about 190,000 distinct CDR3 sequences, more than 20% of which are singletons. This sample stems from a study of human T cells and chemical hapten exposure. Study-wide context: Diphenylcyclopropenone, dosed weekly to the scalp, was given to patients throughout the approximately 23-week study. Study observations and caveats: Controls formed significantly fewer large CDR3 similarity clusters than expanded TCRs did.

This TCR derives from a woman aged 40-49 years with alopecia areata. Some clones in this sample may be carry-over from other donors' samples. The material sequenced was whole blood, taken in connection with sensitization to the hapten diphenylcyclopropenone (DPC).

The CDR3 sequence is CSVAGALLLDTQYF. In DNA, the CDR3 is TGCAGCGTTGCAGGGGCCCTCCTTTTAGATACGCAGTATTTT. This chain connects TRBV29-1 to TRBJ2-3, with D maybe TRBD1 (6 bases). V lost 4 bases and J 5 bases, leaving 16 bases between the germline ends. Germline V gene lookup returns CDR1 SQVTM and CDR2 ANQGSEA. The CDR3 length is 14 residues.